This record concerns one T cell receptor (beta chain) sequence. Its antigen is not identified. The data were taken from a study of cytomegalovirus exposure and HLA in healthy donors. General study results and limits: Accounts indicate the classifier identified cytomegalovirus status with strong specificity and sensitivity.

PCR amplification relied on 60 Vbeta primers (plus 13 Jbeta primers). This table comes from immunoSEQ multiplex PCR, and its TCRdb copy is limited to in-frame clones, with some not included. Of about 170,000 clones detected, approximately 84% appear once; the ten largest clones hold about 4.4%. Germline V gives CDR1 MGHRA, CDR2 YSYEKL. The CDR3 runs 16 residues. V gave up 2 bases and J gave up 1 base, with 13 bases separating them. This chain uses TRBV4-1 with TRBJ2-3; D is unresolved. Sample: PBMCs. The TCR comes from a woman aged 50 to 65 in good health and CMV-seropositive. In DNA form, the CDR3 reads TGCGCCAGCAGCCAACTCAGTGATACGCGCACAGATACGCAGTATTTT. Translating gives CASSQLSDTRTDTQYF.